This T cell receptor (beta chain) was identified in a study of CD8 T cells in Susac syndrome. An input of roughly 0.5 to 1 ug of RNA was subjected to reverse transcription using random hexamers. TCRdb reprocessed the immunoSEQ multiplex PCR reads with MiXCR, giving one entry per CDR3 protein. The sample holds 150,000 to 200,000 distinct CDR3 sequences, about 95% seen once. This CDR3 has 15 residues. CDR1 and CDR2 from the germline V gene are SEHNR and FQNEAQ (reference sequence). Trimming removed 1 base from V and 10 bases from J; junction bases left unmatched: 8. The sequenced target, TCR beta, came from blood CD8+ and CD4+ T cells.

This receptor was identified in a human donor in good health. This chain connects TRBV7-9 to TRBJ2-1; 9 bases fit TRBD2. Sequenced sample: CD4+ T cells from PBMCs. CDR3 loop: CASSLVGLAGIEQFF. In DNA, the CDR3 is TGTGCCAGCAGCTTAGTGGGGCTAGCGGGAATCGAGCAGTTCTTC.